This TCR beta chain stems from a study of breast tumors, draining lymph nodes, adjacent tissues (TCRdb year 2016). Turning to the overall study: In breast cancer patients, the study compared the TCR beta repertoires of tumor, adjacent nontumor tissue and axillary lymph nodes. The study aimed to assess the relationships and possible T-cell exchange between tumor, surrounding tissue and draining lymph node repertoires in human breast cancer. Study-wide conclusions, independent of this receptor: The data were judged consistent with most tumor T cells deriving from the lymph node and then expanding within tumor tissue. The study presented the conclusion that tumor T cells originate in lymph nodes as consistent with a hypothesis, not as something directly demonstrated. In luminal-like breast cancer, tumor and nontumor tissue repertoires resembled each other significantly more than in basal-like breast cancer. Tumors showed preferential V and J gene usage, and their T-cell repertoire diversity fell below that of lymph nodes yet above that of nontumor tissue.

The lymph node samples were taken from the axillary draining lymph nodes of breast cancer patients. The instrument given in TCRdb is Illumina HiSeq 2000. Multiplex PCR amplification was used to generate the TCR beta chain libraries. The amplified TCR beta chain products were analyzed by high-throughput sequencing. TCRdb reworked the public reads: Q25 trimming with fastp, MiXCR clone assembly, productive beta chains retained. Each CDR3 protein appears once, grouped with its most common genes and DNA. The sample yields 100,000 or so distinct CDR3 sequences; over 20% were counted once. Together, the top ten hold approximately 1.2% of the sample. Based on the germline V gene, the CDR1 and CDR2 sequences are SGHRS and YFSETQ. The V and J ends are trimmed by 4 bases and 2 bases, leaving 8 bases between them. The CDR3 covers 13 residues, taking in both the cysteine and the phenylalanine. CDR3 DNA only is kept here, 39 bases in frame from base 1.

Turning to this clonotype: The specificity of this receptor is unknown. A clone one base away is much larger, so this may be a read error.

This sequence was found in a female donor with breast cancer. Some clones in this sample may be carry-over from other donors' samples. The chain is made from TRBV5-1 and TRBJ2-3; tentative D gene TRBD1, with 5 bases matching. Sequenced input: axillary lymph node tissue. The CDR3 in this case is CASSGRVTDTQYF. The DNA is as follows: TGCGCCAGCAGCGGCAGGGTCACAGATACGCAGTATTTT.